The 32 T cell receptor beta chains below come from one sample, sequenced in a study of cytomegalovirus exposure and HLA in healthy donors. The PCR was carried out with 60 Vbeta primers and 13 Jbeta primers. Using immunoSEQ multiplex PCR, the repertoire was profiled, and TCRdb retains in-frame clones only, with some absent. The table has 110,000 to 150,000 clones, roughly 75% seen once. Sequences were obtained from PBMCs. These receptors all stem from a female donor in good health and CMV-seronegative.

V is TRBV5-1 and J is TRBJ2-3, with 7 positions matching TRBD1. CDR1 SGHRS and CDR2 YFSETQ come from the germline V gene. This CDR3 is 13 amino acids long. The J segment lost 1 base and the V segment lost 6 bases, leaving 2 bases of the junction unmatched. CDR3 in amino acids: CASTQGGTDTQYF. CDR3 sequence (DNA): TGCGCCAGCACGCAGGGGGGCACAGATACGCAGTATTTT.

To note about this clone: One end of the junction is discordant with germline, which a read error may explain. CDR3 in DNA: TGTTCCAGCAGCTTTGGACAGGGGGCTGGGACTGAAGCTTTCTTT. Translating it yields CSSSFGQGAGTEAFF. The J gene is TRBJ1-1, the V gene TRBV7-9; the match to TRBD1 covers 11 bases. The germline gives CDR1 SEHNR, CDR2 FQNEAQ (reference sequence). The CDR3 is made up of 15 amino acids.

The genes are TRBV27 and TRBJ1-2; tentatively, D is TRBD1 (6 bases). The CDR3 extends over 14 amino acids. Germline loops: CDR1 MNHEY, CDR2 SMNVEV (reference sequence). Trimming cost V 5 bases and J 2 bases, with 12 bases left between them. CDR3 amino acids: CASSPQGLNYGYTF. The CDR3 coding sequence is TGTGCCAGCAGTCCACAGGGCTTGAACTATGGCTACACCTTC.

This chain uses TRBV14 with TRBJ2-7; a possible D gene is TRBD1 (5 bases). CDR1 is SGHDN, CDR2 FVKESK, per germline. The CDR3 consists of 15 residues. Between the trimmed V and J ends, which lost 0 bases and 4 bases, there was a span of 13 bases. The CDR3 DNA is TGTGCCAGCAGCCAAGATTTTGCCACAGGTTACGAGCAGTACTTC. Amino acid sequence: CASSQDFATGYEQYF. Full variable domain (outside the CDR3, taken from reference TRBV14 and TRBJ2-7): EAGVTQFPSHSVIEKGQTVTLRCDPISGHDNLYWYRRVMGKEIKFLLHFVKESKQDESGMPNNRFLAERTGGTYSTLKVQPAELEDSGVYFCASSQDFATGYEQYFGPGTRLTVT.

Remarks on this clone: One end of the junction fails to match germline, which may point to a read error. The chain links TRBV7-9 to TRBJ2-7; a weak D match, TRBD1 (5 bases). CDR1 and CDR2 from the germline V gene are SEHNR and FQNEAQ (reference sequence). The CDR3 consists of 15 residues. Here the CDR3 reads CSSSLEDTSSYEQYF. The DNA of the CDR3 is TGTTCCAGCAGCTTAGAGGACACGAGCTCCTACGAGCAGTACTTC.

The V and J genes are TRBV30 and TRBJ1-3; no reliable D call. V was cut by 3 bases and J by 0 bases, with 15 bases left in between. Germline V gene sequence: CDR1 GTSNPN, CDR2 SVGIG (reference sequence). The CDR3 extends over 16 amino acids. The CDR3 loop is CAWRPSPGYSGNTIYF. As DNA, the CDR3 is TGTGCCTGGAGACCCTCGCCGGGGTACTCTGGAAACACCATATATTTT.

The chain recombines TRBV5-1 with TRBJ1-2, with D possibly matching TRBD1 (6 bases). Germline V gene lookup returns CDR1 SGHRS and CDR2 YFSETQ. This CDR3 has 14 residues. V was cut by 1 base and J by 1 base, with 8 bases left in between. The CDR3 here is CASSLLQGNYGYTF. In DNA, the CDR3 is TGCGCCAGCAGCTTGTTACAGGGTAACTATGGCTACACCTTC.

The chain joins TRBV2 to TRBJ2-1; TRBD1 is a possible D gene (7 bases). The CDR3 is made up of 17 amino acids. Germline V gene lookup returns CDR1 SNHLY and CDR2 FYNNEI. V was pared by 3 bases and J by 2 bases, with 17 bases between. The CDR3 region has the DNA TGTGCCAGCAGTGACCCCAACAGGGGCGGGACCTACAATGAGCAGTTCTTC. Protein sequence: CASSDPNRGGTYNEQFF.

This clone was seen a handful of times. The rearrangement joins TRBV30 to TRBJ1-4; no clear D. The CDR3 has 14 residues. Germline CDR1 reads GTSNPN; CDR2 reads SVGIG (reference sequence). V shed 4 bases and J shed 6 bases, with 15 bases lying between them. The CDR3 DNA is TGTGCCTGGAATAGGATAACTCGGGATGAAAAACTGTTTTTT. It yields the protein CAWNRITRDEKLFF.

The chain recombines TRBV28 with TRBJ1-2; 8 bases are shared with TRBD1. This CDR3 contains 15 residues. The J segment lost 4 bases and the V segment lost 6 bases, leaving 10 bases of the junction unmatched. Germline values: CDR1 MDHEN, CDR2 SYDVKM. The CDR3 reads CASRETGVGIYGYTF. DNA for the CDR3: TGTGCCAGCAGAGAGACAGGGGTTGGGATCTATGGCTACACCTTC.

The chain joins TRBV2 to TRBJ1-2; D unresolved. CDR1 is SNHLY and CDR2 is FYNNEI in the germline V gene. This CDR3 has 15 residues. The germline V and J ends were trimmed by 1 base and 4 bases, with 13 bases remaining between them. This chain's CDR3 is CASSEGSGVVYGYTF. DNA of the CDR3: TGTGCCAGCAGTGAAGGCTCTGGAGTGGTCTATGGCTACACCTTC.

The CDR3 spells CASSPLGSGELFF. CDR3 sequence (DNA): TGTGCCAGCAGCCCTCTGGGGAGCGGGGAGCTGTTTTTT. The gene calls are TRBV7-2 and TRBJ2-2, with D perhaps TRBD2 (5 bases). V lost 5 bases, J lost 7 bases, and 11 bases lay in between. The CDR3 consists of 13 residues. Germline V gene sequence: CDR1 SGHTA, CDR2 FQGNSA.

CDR3 in amino acids: CAGRPGTGDTGELFF. CDR3 bases: TGTGCCGGAAGACCCGGGACAGGGGACACCGGGGAGCTGTTTTTT. The chain couples TRBV10-3 to TRBJ2-2; 10 nucleotides agree with TRBD1. CDR1 is ENHRY, CDR2 SYGVKD, per germline. The V segment lost 11 bases and the J segment 3 bases; nucleotides outside the gene matches: 9. The CDR3 spans 15 residues.

The chain employs TRBV5-4 and TRBJ2-1; possibly TRBD2 for D (6 bases). The V gene lost 4 bases and the J gene lost 5 bases, with 13 bases spanning the gap. CDR1 and CDR2 (germline): SGHNT, YYREEE (reference sequence). The length of the CDR3 is 14 residues. The CDR3 DNA follows: TGTGCCAGCAGCCGGGAGCGGTCGGACAATGAGCAGTTCTTC. Protein sequence: CASSRERSDNEQFF.

J is TRBJ2-7 and V is TRBV5-1, with D tentatively TRBD2 (6 bases). The CDR3 extends over 15 amino acids. Trimming stripped 0 bases from V and 6 bases from J, with 16 bases between. Germline V gene data show CDR1 as SGHRS and CDR2 as YFSETQ. CDR3 sequence: CASSLEAGRGGEQYF. CDR3 nucleotide sequence: TGCGCCAGCAGCTTGGAGGCGGGGAGAGGCGGCGAGCAGTACTTC.

The chain joins TRBV28 to TRBJ2-5, with 16 bases that match TRBD2. The CDR3 loop spans 18 amino acids. The V gene end was trimmed by 6 bases and the J gene end by 7 bases; junction bases not matched to a gene: 14. Germline CDR1 is MDHEN and CDR2 is SYDVKM. CDR3 region: CASSRHPGLAGGWTTQYF. The CDR3 DNA reads TGTGCCAGCAGCCGTCATCCGGGACTAGCGGGGGGGTGGACGACCCAGTACTTC.

This clone was recorded once. The rearrangement joins TRBV19 to TRBJ1-4; TRBD1 matches at 8 bases. The CDR3 covers 16 residues. Germline CDR1 reads LNHDA; CDR2 reads SQIVND (reference sequence). Trimming at V came to 9 bases and at J to 0 bases, leaving 9 bases not matched to a gene. CDR3 DNA: TGTGCCAGCTCGGCCGACAGGGGAACAACTAATGAAAAACTGTTTTTT. Its translation is CASSADRGTTNEKLFF.

The chain employs TRBV11-2 and TRBJ2-1; 10 bases map to TRBD2. Germline assignment: CDR1 SGHAT and CDR2 FQNNGV. The CDR3 extends over 16 amino acids. The J segment lost 5 bases and the V segment lost 6 bases, leaving 10 bases of the junction unmatched. CDR3 sequence reads: CASRTLAGEFHNEQFF. In DNA, the CDR3 is TGTGCCAGCAGAACTCTAGCGGGAGAATTCCACAATGAGCAGTTCTTC.

This clone was detected once. The chain uses TRBV18 and TRBJ1-1, with D possibly being TRBD1 (5 bases). Germline CDR1 KGHSH, CDR2 LQKENI. V lost 4 bases and J 0 bases, leaving 9 bases between the germline ends. The CDR3 sequence is 14 residues long. CDR3 sequence (DNA): TGTGCCAGCTCACATGACAGACTGAACACTGAAGCTTTCTTT. It codes for CASSHDRLNTEAFF.

V gene TRBV13 combines with J gene TRBJ2-5; 7 bases agree with TRBD2. The CDR3 spans 13 residues. The V gene's germline CDR1 is PRHDT and CDR2 FYEKMQ (reference sequence). V dropped 5 bases and J dropped 2; count of bases not matched to a gene: 2. Here the CDR3 DNA reads TGTGCCAGCAGCGGGAGGGTTCAAGAGACCCAGTACTTC. The encoded protein is CASSGRVQETQYF.

The J gene is TRBJ2-7, the V gene TRBV27, with 9 bases lining up with TRBD1. Germline V gene data show CDR1 as MNHEY and CDR2 as SMNVEV (reference sequence). The CDR3 sequence is 15 residues long. Germline trimming cut 6 bases from V and 0 bases from J; bases unmatched to any gene: 6. The CDR3 sequence is CASSNGQGHSYEQYF. As DNA, the CDR3 is TGTGCCAGCAGCAATGGACAGGGGCACTCCTACGAGCAGTACTTC.

In this sample, this clone turned up once. The rearrangement uses TRBV19 and TRBJ2-5; 11 nucleotides agree with TRBD1. CDR3 length: 14 residues. Per germline, CDR1 LNHDA and CDR2 SQIVND (reference sequence). J gave up 6 bases and V 3 bases, and 3 bases lay outside the gene matches. CDR3 nucleotide sequence: TGTGCCAGTAGTATCGGGACAGGGGGACAGACCCAGTACTTC. It translates to CASSIGTGGQTQYF.

The V and J genes are TRBV5-1 and TRBJ1-2; TRBD1 aligns across 9 bases. Germline V gene data show CDR1 as SGHRS and CDR2 as YFSETQ. The CDR3 length is 17 residues. With 0 bases clipped from V and 2 bases from J, the junction kept 8 bases outside the gene matches. The chain's CDR3 is CASSLEISGTGNYGYTF. The CDR3 nucleotides are TGCGCCAGCAGCTTGGAAATATCCGGGACAGGGAACTATGGCTACACCTTC.

The chain couples TRBV2 to TRBJ2-2, with D maybe TRBD2 (6 bases). Germline V gene lookup returns CDR1 SNHLY and CDR2 FYNNEI. Deletions cut 8 bases from V and 8 bases from J, with 12 bases between. This CDR3 comprises 12 residues. The DNA for the CDR3 is TGTGCCAGCTGGGGGGATTCGGGGGAGCTGTTTTTT. Translating gives CASWGDSGELFF.

The table lists this clone with a count of one. The chain combines TRBV25-1 with TRBJ2-3; 10 nucleotides agree with TRBD2. Germline V gives CDR1 MGHDK, CDR2 SYGVNS. CDR3 length equals 16 residues. With 3 bases clipped from V and 3 bases from J, the junction kept 6 bases outside the gene matches. For the CDR3, the DNA is TGTGCCAGCAGTGATCCCAGCGGGGGGGCAACAGATACGCAGTATTTT. Amino acids: CASSDPSGGATDTQYF.

The rearrangement uses TRBV30 and TRBJ2-7; weak D call: TRBD2 (7 bases). V gave up 1 base and J gave up 7 bases, with 17 bases separating them. The germline V gene has CDR1 GTSNPN and CDR2 SVGIG (reference sequence). CDR3 length: 14 amino acids. The CDR3 sequence is CAWSGHRGAREQYF. In DNA form, the CDR3 reads TGTGCCTGGAGTGGTCATCGGGGGGCAAGGGAGCAGTACTTC. Full variable domain (rest looked up from reference TRBV30 and TRBJ2-7): SQTIHQWPATLVQPVGSPLSLECTVEGTSNPNLYWYRQAAGRGLQLLFYSVGIGQISSEVPQNLSASRPQDRQFILSSKKLLLSDSGFYLCAWSGHRGAREQYFGPGTRLTVT.

This chain connects TRBV27 to TRBJ1-2, with D possibly TRBD1 on 5 matching bases. The CDR3 is 14 residues long. Germline lookup yields CDR1 MNHEY and CDR2 SMNVEV (reference sequence). V lost 3 bases and J 6 bases, leaving 14 bases between the germline ends. This chain's CDR3 is CASSFEGAMNGYTF. The CDR3 coding sequence is TGTGCCAGCAGTTTTGAAGGGGCGATGAATGGCTACACCTTC.

The CDR3 DNA is TGTGCCAGCTCACGACGACAGGGAGTGGATGGCTACACCTTC. As protein: CASSRRQGVDGYTF. The gene calls are TRBV18 and TRBJ1-2; TRBD1 aligns across 7 bases. The CDR3 spans 14 residues. Germline assignment: CDR1 KGHSH and CDR2 LQKENI. V lost 4 bases to trimming and J lost 6 bases; unmatched junction nucleotides: 8.

This clone has just a few counts. V usage is TRBV5-6 and J usage is TRBJ2-1; 10 bases align to TRBD1. CDR1 is SGHDT, CDR2 YYEEEE, per germline. This CDR3 is 16 amino acids long. J gave up 9 bases and V 0 bases, and 9 bases lay outside the gene matches. DNA for the CDR3: TGTGCCAGCAGCTTGGGGTCCGGGACAGGGGTTACTGAGCAGTTCTTC. Amino acid sequence: CASSLGSGTGVTEQFF.

This clone was seen only a few times. Since a much larger clone is just one base distant, this may be a read error. The chain combines TRBV4-2 with TRBJ2-7, with a weak D call TRBD1 (8 bases). The germline V gene has CDR1 LGHNA and CDR2 YNFKEQ. V gave up 2 bases and J gave up 3 bases, with 11 bases separating them. This CDR3 is 14 amino acids long. The CDR3 is CASSQNRGGYEQYF. DNA for the CDR3: TGTGCCAGCAGCCAAAACAGGGGGGGCTACGAGCAGTACTTC.

The chain recombines TRBV7-2 with TRBJ2-7, with 7 nucleotides matching TRBD2. Unmatched junction bases numbered 7, after V lost 5 bases and J lost 0 bases. The CDR3 runs to 15 residues. The germline CDR1 and CDR2 sequences are SGHTA and FQGNSA. The CDR3 reads CASSPAGTASYEQYF. The CDR3 DNA follows: TGTGCCAGCAGCCCAGCGGGGACGGCCTCCTACGAGCAGTACTTC.

This clone has a single count. The V gene is TRBV20-1, the J gene TRBJ1-2; 7 bases fit TRBD1. Germline V CDR1 and CDR2: DFQATT, SNEGSKA (reference sequence). This CDR3 has 11 residues. J was trimmed by 3 bases and V by 7 bases; bases with no gene match: 2. CDR3 sequence (DNA): TGCAGTGGACAGGGCCACTATGGCTACACCTTC. This codes for CSGQGHYGYTF.